This record concerns one TCR beta chain sequence. Its antigen is still unknown. This record belongs to a study of identifying expanded T cells in peripheral blood. Regarding the study as a whole: Technical replicates showed around 1.2 changed clones; roughly two weeks about 16; four weeks 19. Two-week clone count variance significantly increased as total template count grew.

V was trimmed by 5 bases and J by 2 bases, leaving 2 bases between them. Per germline, CDR1 LNHDA and CDR2 SQIVND (reference sequence). This CDR3 spans 11 amino acids. Using immunoSEQ multiplex PCR, the repertoire was profiled, and TCRdb retains in-frame clones only, with some absent. The data hold fewer than 60,000 clones, with 82% observed a single time. Collection occurred without any documented infections or immune events in donors. The clonotype originates from a person aged 18 to 75 in good health. The sequenced sample consisted of blood. The V and J genes are TRBV19 and TRBJ2-3; D is ambiguous. The CDR3 DNA follows: TGTGCCAGTAGTGCCACAGATACGCAGTATTTT. This gives the protein CASSATDTQYF.